The sample holds a few counts of the clone carrying this TCR beta chain. The antigen is unknown. TCRdb called the reads again in MiXCR, with one record for every CDR3 protein. In the table there are fewer than 200,000 distinct CDR3 sequences, about 21% of which are singletons. These data originate in a study of T cell repertoires in cytomegalovirus infection. Study-wide context: Matching HLA type and CMV infection were both indicated by public TCR beta signatures. The study, taken as a whole, reports: HLA-C-restricted CMV clonotypes gave the most frequent clonotype in two of eight donors. Summed frequency of shared TCR beta families picked out CMV carriers who also had the relevant HLA.

The CDR3 runs 17 residues. CDR1 and CDR2 from the germline V gene are KGHSH and LQKENI. Trimming cost V 1 base and J 1 base; bases outside gene matches: 7. The clonotype was recovered from a human donor in good health (CMV status not recorded). Some clones in this sample may be carry-over from other donors' samples. The chain recombines TRBV18 with TRBJ2-7, with 10 bases matching TRBD1. Sequencing input: PBMCs. The CDR3 DNA reads as TGTGCCAGCTCACCACTTTCCGGGACAGGGGCTTCCTACGAGCAGTACTTC. It translates to CASSPLSGTGASYEQYF.